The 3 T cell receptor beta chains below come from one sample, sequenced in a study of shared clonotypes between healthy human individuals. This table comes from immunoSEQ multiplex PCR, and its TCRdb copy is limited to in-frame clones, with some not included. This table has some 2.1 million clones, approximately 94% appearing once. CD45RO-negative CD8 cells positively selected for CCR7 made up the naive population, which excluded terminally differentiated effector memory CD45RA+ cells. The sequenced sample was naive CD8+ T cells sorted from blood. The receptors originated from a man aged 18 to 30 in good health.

In nucleotides, the CDR3 is TGTGCCAGCAGCTTAGTGGGGCTAGCGGGCACCCCCTACGAGCAGTACTTC. Translation gives CASSLVGLAGTPYEQYF. The chain employs TRBV7-9 and TRBJ2-7; 8 bases align to TRBD2. The CDR3 sequence is 17 residues long. The trim removed 1 base at V and 2 bases at J, leaving 10 bases unmatched. Germline CDR1 is SEHNR and CDR2 is FQNEAQ (reference sequence).

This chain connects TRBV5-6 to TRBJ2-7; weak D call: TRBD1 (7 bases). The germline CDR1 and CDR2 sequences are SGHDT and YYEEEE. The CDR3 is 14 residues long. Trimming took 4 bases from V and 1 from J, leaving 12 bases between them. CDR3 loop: CASSLQGGSYEQYF. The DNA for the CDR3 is TGTGCCAGCAGCCTGCAGGGGGGTTCCTACGAGCAGTACTTC.

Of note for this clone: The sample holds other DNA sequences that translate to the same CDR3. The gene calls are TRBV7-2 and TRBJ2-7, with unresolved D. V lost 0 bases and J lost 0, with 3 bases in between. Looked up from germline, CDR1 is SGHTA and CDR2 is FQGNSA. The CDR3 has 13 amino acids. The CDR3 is CASSLASSYEQYF. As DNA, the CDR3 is TGTGCCAGCAGCTTAGCGAGCTCCTACGAGCAGTACTTC.